Below are 25 T cell receptor beta chains sequenced from a single sample in a study of T cells after yellow fever vaccination. TCRdb reprocessed the 5' RACE reads with MiXCR, giving one entry per CDR3 protein. The data contain some 250,000 distinct CDR3 sequences, less than 8.5% of them singletons. The sequencing here drew on CD4+ T cells sorted from PBMCs, taken 15 days after the yellow fever booster vaccination. The source is a man aged 25 to 40 who received the YFV17D yellow fever vaccine.

This chain's CDR3 is CASGRTSGSSSDTQYF. CDR3 sequence (DNA): TGCGCCAGCGGTCGGACTAGCGGGAGTTCGAGTGATACGCAGTATTTT. The V call is TRBV5-1, the J call TRBJ2-3, with 13 bases that match TRBD2. The trim removed 7 bases at V and 6 bases at J, leaving 11 bases unmatched. Germline V gene data show CDR1 as SGHRS and CDR2 as YFSETQ. CDR3 size: 16 residues.

The V call is TRBV5-1, the J call TRBJ2-1; 11 positions agree with TRBD2. CDR1 SGHRS and CDR2 YFSETQ come from the germline V gene. Trimming at V came to 4 bases and at J to 3 bases, leaving 6 bases not matched to a gene. This CDR3 has 16 amino acids. The CDR3 sequence is CASSLGLADLYNEQFF. The DNA for the CDR3 is TGCGCCAGCAGCCTGGGACTAGCGGACCTCTACAATGAGCAGTTCTTC.

This clonotype was observed a few times. The chain combines TRBV2 with TRBJ1-6; no clear D gene. V lost 7 bases, J lost 3 bases, and 16 bases lay in between. This CDR3 is built from 16 residues. Looked up from germline, CDR1 is SNHLY and CDR2 is FYNNEI. The CDR3: CASTSEEQYYNSPLHF. As DNA, the CDR3 is TGTGCCAGCACATCTGAGGAACAGTACTATAATTCACCCCTCCACTTT. The variable domain in full, with the rest retrieved from reference TRBV2 and TRBJ1-6, is EPEVTQTPSHQVTQMGQEVILRCVPISNHLYFYWYRQILGQKVEFLVSFYNNEISEKSEIFDDQFSVERPDGSNFTLKIRSTKLEDSAMYFCASTSEEQYYNSPLHFGNGTRLTVT.

This rearrangement joins TRBV20-1 to TRBJ2-1; TRBD2 matches 13 bases. The junction had 8 bases not matched to a gene; V was cut back by 6 bases and J by 9 bases. The CDR3 has 14 amino acids. CDR1 is DFQATT, CDR2 SNEGSKA, per germline (reference sequence). DNA for the CDR3: TGCAGTGCGGGGTTCGGGACTAGCGGGGTTGAGCAGTTCTTC. Protein: CSAGFGTSGVEQFF.

The gene calls are TRBV4-3 and TRBJ2-3; D gene unclear. Trimming removed 0 bases at V and 6 bases at J, with 10 bases between. CDR3 size: 14 residues. Germline lookup yields CDR1 LGHNA and CDR2 YSLEER. CDR3 coding DNA: TGCGCCAGCAGCCAAGATTTCAGGTCGGATACGCAGTATTTT. This sequence encodes CASSQDFRSDTQYF.

The V gene is TRBV12-3 or TRBV12-4, the J gene TRBJ2-1, with D perhaps matching TRBD1 or TRBD2 (6 bases each). This CDR3 has 11 residues. V was shortened by 8 bases and J by 10 bases, with 12 bases between the two germline ends. CDR3 region: CASSRGGEQFF. The CDR3 DNA sequence: TGTGCCAGCTCACGAGGGGGGGAGCAGTTCTTC.

With regard to this clonotype: A much larger clone differs from this one at a single base, so this may be a read error. The chain couples TRBV20-1 to TRBJ2-1; D is perhaps TRBD1 (6 bases). This CDR3 has 14 amino acids. CDR1 and CDR2 from the germline V gene are DFQATT and SNEGSKA (reference sequence). The V end was cut by 2 bases, the J end by 5 bases, with 13 bases between. The CDR3 DNA follows: TGCAGTGCTAGATACAGGGTGACCAACAATGAGCAGTTCTTC. This translates into CSARYRVTNNEQFF.

This clonotype occurred a few times. This sequence joins TRBV20-1 and TRBJ2-3; no clear D gene. The germline V gene has CDR1 DFQATT and CDR2 SNEGSKA (reference sequence). V was shortened by 3 bases and J by 4 bases, with 14 bases between the two germline ends. This CDR3 has 14 amino acids. The DNA for the CDR3 is TGCAGTGCTAGGAAGTCCCCCGCTCCAGATACGCAGTATTTT. Its translation is CSARKSPAPDTQYF.

The chain recombines TRBV5-1 with TRBJ2-1; TRBD2 agrees at 10 bases. Germline V gene data show CDR1 as SGHRS and CDR2 as YFSETQ. This CDR3 is 15 amino acids long. J was trimmed by 7 bases and V by 1 base; bases with no gene match: 5. The CDR3 nucleotides read TGCGCCAGCAGCTTGCGAGCGGGAGGGCCGAATGAGCAGTTCTTC. This gives the protein CASSLRAGGPNEQFF.

This clonotype was seen more than once but under ten times. The CDR3 spells CSARAGGGGQPQHF. Here the CDR3 DNA reads TGCAGTGCTAGAGCTGGTGGGGGCGGGCAGCCCCAGCATTTT. The chain is built from TRBV20-1 and TRBJ1-5, with D possibly matching TRBD1 (6 bases). Trimming pared 1 base from V and 7 bases from J, leaving 14 bases between. Germline V lookup: CDR1 DFQATT, CDR2 SNEGSKA (reference sequence). CDR3 length: 14 residues.

This clonotype was picked up a small number of times. The rearrangement uses TRBV5-4 and TRBJ2-3, with TRBD2 matching over 8 bases. The J segment lost 1 base and the V segment lost 2 bases, leaving 6 bases of the junction unmatched. The germline V gene has CDR1 SGHNT and CDR2 YYREEE (reference sequence). This CDR3 comprises 16 residues. CDR3 sequence reads: CASSFQTGGGTDTQYF. The CDR3 DNA is TGTGCCAGCAGCTTCCAAACGGGAGGGGGCACAGATACGCAGTATTTT.

This clonotype was recorded many times. The chain links TRBV7-6 to TRBJ2-7; 9 positions agree with TRBD2. The CDR3 spans 17 residues. Germline CDR1 SGHVS, CDR2 FNYEAQ. V lost 1 base, J lost 5 bases, and 12 bases stayed unmatched. CDR3 region: CASSLDPPSGVRDEQYF. The CDR3 bases are TGTGCCAGCAGCTTAGACCCCCCTAGCGGGGTACGCGACGAGCAGTACTTC.

This clonotype was picked up a small number of times. The gene calls are TRBV20-1 and TRBJ1-1; 12 bases agree with TRBD1. The CDR3 has 16 residues. Germline V gives CDR1 DFQATT, CDR2 SNEGSKA (reference sequence). The J segment lost 3 bases and the V segment lost 5 bases, leaving 10 bases of the junction unmatched. This chain's CDR3 is CSAGGGTGGKYTEAFF. As DNA, the CDR3 is TGCAGTGCTGGGGGGGGGACAGGGGGCAAGTACACTGAAGCTTTCTTT.

This clonotype was counted only a few times. The chain combines TRBV27 with TRBJ2-5; no reliable D call. With 4 bases removed from V and 5 bases from J, the gap between germline ends came to 17 bases. The CDR3 runs 15 residues. CDR1 and CDR2 (germline): MNHEY, SMNVEV (reference sequence). The CDR3 region has the DNA TGTGCCAGCAGTTACACAATTACAAGTGGGGAGACCCAGTACTTC. Translation gives CASSYTITSGETQYF.

The chain joins TRBV5-5 to TRBJ2-3, with D possibly being TRBD2 (6 bases). V was pared by 0 bases and J by 0 bases, with 14 bases between. The V gene's germline CDR1 is SGHKS and CDR2 YYEKEE (reference sequence). CDR3 length: 17 residues. Here the CDR3 reads CASSLVGGQLSTDTQYF. The CDR3 DNA sequence: TGTGCCAGCAGCTTGGTAGGAGGGCAGCTGAGCACAGATACGCAGTATTTT. Full variable domain (missing parts from reference TRBV5-5 and TRBJ2-3): DAGVTQSPTHLIKTRGQQVTLRCSPISGHKSVSWYQQVLGQGPQFIFQYYEKEERGRGNFPDRFSARQFPNYSSELNVNALLLGDSALYLCASSLVGGQLSTDTQYFGPGTRLTVL.

There are a few counts of this clonotype. The rearrangement joins TRBV6-5 to TRBJ2-7; D might be TRBD1 or TRBD2, each matching 5 bases. The CDR3 is 15 residues long. The V and J ends lost 0 bases and 5 bases respectively, with 14 bases between them. Per the germline V gene, CDR1 is MNHEY and CDR2 is SVGAGI. CDR3 in amino acids: CASSYSRGIRDEQYF. CDR3 sequence (DNA): TGTGCCAGCAGTTACTCGAGGGGTATTAGGGACGAGCAGTACTTC.

Only a few counts were recorded for this clonotype. The chain joins TRBV2 to TRBJ1-5; D is unclear. Per the germline V gene, CDR1 is SNHLY and CDR2 is FYNNEI. The CDR3 is 14 amino acids. V gave up 6 bases and J gave up 1 base, with 10 bases separating them. The CDR3 sequence is CASRGGSSNQPQHF. CDR3 bases: TGTGCCAGCAGGGGAGGTTCCAGCAATCAGCCCCAGCATTTT.

This clonotype has just a few counts. DNA for the CDR3: TGTGCCAGCAGCCCTATAGCGGGAGGGCCAGATACGCAGTATTTT. Protein: CASSPIAGGPDTQYF. The chain couples TRBV7-2 to TRBJ2-3, with 11 bases lining up with TRBD2. The CDR3 spans 15 residues. CDR1 and CDR2 (germline): SGHTA, FQGNSA. V trimming: 5 bases; J trimming: 4 bases; junction bases outside the gene matches: 5.

This clonotype was detected a few times. The chain combines TRBV12-3 or TRBV12-4 with TRBJ1-2; no clear D. The CDR3 totals 13 residues. Trimming cost V 1 base and J 4 bases, with 7 bases left between them. The CDR3 DNA sequence: TGTGCCAGCAGTTTAGATCCAGTCTATGGCTACACCTTC. This encodes CASSLDPVYGYTF.

At least ten counts were recorded for this clonotype. V gene TRBV20-1 combines with J gene TRBJ1-1; D is unclear. CDR1 DFQATT and CDR2 SNEGSKA come from the germline V gene (reference sequence). This CDR3 has 13 residues. V was pared by 7 bases and J by 3 bases, with 15 bases between. The CDR3 coding sequence is TGCAGTGTGAAGCGTCGGCCCGACACTGAAGCTTTCTTT. Protein sequence: CSVKRRPDTEAFF.

J is TRBJ1-3 and V is TRBV5-1; D unclear. CDR3 size: 14 residues. V lost 0 bases and J lost 4, with 8 bases in between. Per germline, CDR1 SGHRS and CDR2 YFSETQ. The DNA of the CDR3 is TGCGCCAGCAGCTTGGGCCCACAAGGAAACACCATATATTTT. Its translation is CASSLGPQGNTIYF.

This clonotype was observed a few times. The J gene is TRBJ1-1, the V gene TRBV7-2; D may be TRBD1 (6 bases). This CDR3 spans 16 amino acids. The germline V gene encodes CDR1 SGHTA and CDR2 FQGNSA. V lost 3 bases and J 3 bases, leaving 17 bases between the germline ends. The CDR3 nucleotides read TGTGCCAGCAGCTTCAGACCCGGGACAAGAGACACTGAAGCTTTCTTT. It encodes CASSFRPGTRDTEAFF.

The table lists this clonotype with a few counts. The V call is TRBV5-1, the J call TRBJ2-3; 7 bases fit TRBD2. From germline, CDR1 is SGHRS and CDR2 YFSETQ. The trim removed 3 bases at V and 0 bases at J, leaving 10 bases unmatched. The CDR3 runs to 17 residues. The CDR3, as DNA: TGCGCCAGCAGCTCGGCCGCTAGCGGTTGGAGCACAGATACGCAGTATTTT. Protein product: CASSSAASGWSTDTQYF.

This clonotype was counted only a few times. The chain recombines TRBV6-1 with TRBJ2-7; D perhaps matches TRBD2 (6 bases). The germline gives CDR1 MNHNS, CDR2 SASEGT. This CDR3 comprises 15 residues. The V gene lost 6 bases and the J gene lost 0 bases, with 15 bases spanning the gap. CDR3 amino acids: CASRSGGASSYEQYF. In nucleotides, the CDR3 is TGTGCCAGCAGATCAGGCGGGGCCAGCTCCTACGAGCAGTACTTC.

This clonotype was recorded only once. This may arise from a read error, as a much more abundant clone is one base away. The chain links TRBV14 to TRBJ2-1; D may be TRBD1 or TRBD2 (5 bases each). CDR1 and CDR2 (germline): SGHDN, FVKESK. The CDR3 is made up of 17 amino acids. V dropped 0 bases and J dropped 11 bases, with 23 bases sitting between them. CDR3 sequence reads: CASSQEGLRVNRNKQFF. The DNA for the CDR3 is TGTGCCAGCAGCCAAGAGGGGCTGCGGGTTAATAGAAATAAGCAGTTCTTC.